The rows below give T cell receptor beta chains drawn from one sample of a study of graft-versus-host responses after intestinal transplantation. Their antigens are not known. Assay used: immunoSEQ multiplex PCR; TCRdb lists only in-frame clones, some missing. The sample gives 60,000 to 65,000 clones, 90% of which show up once; 1.5% to 2% is in the top ten. The sample here was unstimulated CD8+ T cells sorted from spleen or lymph node cells, taken before transplant. These receptors all stem from a human donor who was the organ donor for an intestinal transplant. Each CDR3 is given with its conserved first and last residue. Fields, in order: J gene, V gene, CDR3 protein.

j_call: TRBJ2-7
v_call: TRBV7-9
cdr3_aa: CASSIPSGTAFLGDEQYF

j_call: TRBJ2-2
v_call: TRBV5-1
cdr3_aa: CASSSGQGDIGELFF

j_call: TRBJ2-3
v_call: TRBV29-1
cdr3_aa: CSVGTSGRPPTDTQYF

j_call: TRBJ2-3
v_call: TRBV27
cdr3_aa: CASSTDWRDTQYF

j_call: TRBJ1-2
v_call: TRBV12-5
cdr3_aa: CASGPGTGRGYTF

j_call: TRBJ2-1
v_call: TRBV13
cdr3_aa: CASSTLAGANEQFF

j_call: TRBJ1-5
v_call: TRBV28
cdr3_aa: CASSPTVDSNQPQHF

j_call: TRBJ2-7
v_call: TRBV10-3
cdr3_aa: CAISESVSAGAEQYF

j_call: TRBJ1-3
v_call: TRBV15
cdr3_aa: CATTTDRSSGNTIYF

j_call: TRBJ2-1
v_call: TRBV18
cdr3_aa: CASSPNSPLAGVMQFF

j_call: TRBJ1-1
v_call: TRBV6-5
cdr3_aa: CASSSGTVNTEAFF

j_call: TRBJ1-1
v_call: TRBV6-5
cdr3_aa: CASSYEILEAFF

j_call: TRBJ2-2
v_call: TRBV9
cdr3_aa: CASSGLGTGGTGELFF

j_call: TRBJ1-2
v_call: TRBV4-1
cdr3_aa: CASSQGAVGYTF

j_call: TRBJ2-3
v_call: TRBV6-4
cdr3_aa: CASSDRAGGSTDTQYF

j_call: TRBJ2-7
v_call: TRBV29-1
cdr3_aa: CSVWGTDGSEQYF

j_call: TRBJ2-7
v_call: TRBV13
cdr3_aa: CASSLEGRPPYEQYF

j_call: TRBJ1-2
v_call: TRBV19
cdr3_aa: CASSIVCCGYGYTF

j_call: TRBJ2-1
v_call: TRBV7-3
cdr3_aa: CASSLVTGGNEQFF

j_call: NA
v_call: TRBV5-8
cdr3_aa: CASSLDHSSYEQYF

j_call: TRBJ2-7
v_call: TRBV5-1
cdr3_aa: CASSLDAAGASYEQYF

j_call: TRBJ1-1
v_call: TRBV4-2
cdr3_aa: CASSQGGGGRANTEAFF

j_call: NA
v_call: TRBV19
cdr3_aa: CASSPSGGGAAYEQYF

j_call: TRBJ2-7
v_call: TRBV11-2
cdr3_aa: CASSLQGWFHEQYF

j_call: TRBJ1-2
v_call: TRBV6-1
cdr3_aa: CASSPGEHSGYTF

j_call: TRBJ2-7
v_call: TRBV4-2
cdr3_aa: CASSQASEFEAGVPYEQYF

j_call: TRBJ1-2
v_call: TRBV28
cdr3_aa: CASSETGGIPHHYGYTF

j_call: TRBJ2-1
v_call: TRBV5-4
cdr3_aa: CASSLTGLLYNEQFF

j_call: TRBJ2-7
v_call: TRBV5-1
cdr3_aa: CASSFYRATYEQYF

j_call: TRBJ2-5
v_call: TRBV9
cdr3_aa: CASSVAGLGETQYF

j_call: TRBJ1-1
v_call: TRBV19
cdr3_aa: CASHGESQNTEAFF

j_call: TRBJ2-2
v_call: TRBV28
cdr3_aa: CASNLPGQGVNTGELFF

j_call: TRBJ1-1
v_call: TRBV28
cdr3_aa: CASSNSGTGERAFF